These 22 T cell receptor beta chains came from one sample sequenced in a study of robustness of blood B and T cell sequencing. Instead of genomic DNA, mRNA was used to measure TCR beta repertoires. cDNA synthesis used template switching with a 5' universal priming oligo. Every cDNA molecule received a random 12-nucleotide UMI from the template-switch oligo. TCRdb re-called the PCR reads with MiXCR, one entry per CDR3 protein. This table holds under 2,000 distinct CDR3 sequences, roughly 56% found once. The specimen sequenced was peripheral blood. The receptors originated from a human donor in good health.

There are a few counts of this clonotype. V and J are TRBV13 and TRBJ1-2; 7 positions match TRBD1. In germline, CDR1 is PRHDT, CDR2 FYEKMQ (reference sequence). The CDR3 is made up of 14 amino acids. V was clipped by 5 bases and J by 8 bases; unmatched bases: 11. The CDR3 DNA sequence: TGTGCCAGCAGCCCGAACGACAGGGCGTACGGCTACACCTTC. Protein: CASSPNDRAYGYTF.

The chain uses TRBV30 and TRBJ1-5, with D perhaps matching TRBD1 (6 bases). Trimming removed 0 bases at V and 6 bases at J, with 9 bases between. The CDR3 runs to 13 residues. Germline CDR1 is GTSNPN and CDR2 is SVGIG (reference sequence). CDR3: CAWSVQGSQPQHF. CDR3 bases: TGTGCCTGGAGTGTACAGGGTAGTCAGCCCCAGCATTTT.

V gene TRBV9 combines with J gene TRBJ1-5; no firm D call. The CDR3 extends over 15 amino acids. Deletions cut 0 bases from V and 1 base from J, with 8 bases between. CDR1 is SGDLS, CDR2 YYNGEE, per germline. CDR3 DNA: TGTGCCAGCAGCGTAGACGGGCGGAGCAATCAGCCCCAGCATTTT. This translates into CASSVDGRSNQPQHF. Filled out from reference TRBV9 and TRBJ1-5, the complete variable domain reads DSGVTQTPKHLITATGQRVTLRCSPRSGDLSVYWYQQSLDQGLQFLIQYYNGEERAKGNILERFSAQQFPDLHSELNLSSLELGDSALYFCASSVDGRSNQPQHFGDGTRLSIL.

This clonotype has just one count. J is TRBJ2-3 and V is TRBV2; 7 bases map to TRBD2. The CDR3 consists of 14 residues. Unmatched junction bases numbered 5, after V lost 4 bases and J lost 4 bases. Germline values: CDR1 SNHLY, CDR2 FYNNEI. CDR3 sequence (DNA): TGTGCCAGCAGTGGGACTAGTTTCGCAGATACGCAGTATTTT. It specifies CASSGTSFADTQYF.

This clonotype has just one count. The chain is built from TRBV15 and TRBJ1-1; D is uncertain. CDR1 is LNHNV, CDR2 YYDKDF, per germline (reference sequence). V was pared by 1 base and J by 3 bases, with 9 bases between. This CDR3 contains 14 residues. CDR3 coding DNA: TGTGCCACCAGCAGAGTTCGGGGAGACACTGAAGCTTTCTTT. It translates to CATSRVRGDTEAFF.

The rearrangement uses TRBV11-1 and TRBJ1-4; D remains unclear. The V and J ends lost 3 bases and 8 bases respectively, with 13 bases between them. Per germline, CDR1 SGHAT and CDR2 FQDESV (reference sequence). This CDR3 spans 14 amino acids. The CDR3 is CASSFETKTEKLFF. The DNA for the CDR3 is TGTGCCAGCAGCTTTGAGACCAAAACGGAAAAACTGTTTTTT.

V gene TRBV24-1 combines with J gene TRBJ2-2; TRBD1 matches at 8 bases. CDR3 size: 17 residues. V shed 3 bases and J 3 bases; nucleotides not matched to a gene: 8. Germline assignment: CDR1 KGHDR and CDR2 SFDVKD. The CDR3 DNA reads TGTGCCACCAGTGATACAAAACAGGGGGATTACACCGGGGAGCTGTTTTTT. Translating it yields CATSDTKQGDYTGELFF.

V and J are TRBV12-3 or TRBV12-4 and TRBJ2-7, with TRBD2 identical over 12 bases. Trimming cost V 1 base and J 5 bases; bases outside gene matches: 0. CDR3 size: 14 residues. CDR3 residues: CASSLGTSGDEQYF. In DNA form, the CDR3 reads TGTGCCAGCAGTTTAGGGACTAGCGGGGACGAGCAGTACTTC.

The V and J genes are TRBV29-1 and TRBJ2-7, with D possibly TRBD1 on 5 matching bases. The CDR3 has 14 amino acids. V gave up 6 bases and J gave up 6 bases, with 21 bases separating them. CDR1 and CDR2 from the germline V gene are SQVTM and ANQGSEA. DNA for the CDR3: TGCAGCGTACCCAGGGCGCCGGCTCCGCGCGAGCAGTACTTC. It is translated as CSVPRAPAPREQYF.

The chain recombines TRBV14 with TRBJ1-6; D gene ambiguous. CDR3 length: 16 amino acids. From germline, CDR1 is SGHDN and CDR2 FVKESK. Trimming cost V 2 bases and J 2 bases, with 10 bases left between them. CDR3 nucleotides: TGTGCCAGCAGCCAATTGAGGCCAGCCTATAATTCACCCCTCCACTTT. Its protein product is CASSQLRPAYNSPLHF.

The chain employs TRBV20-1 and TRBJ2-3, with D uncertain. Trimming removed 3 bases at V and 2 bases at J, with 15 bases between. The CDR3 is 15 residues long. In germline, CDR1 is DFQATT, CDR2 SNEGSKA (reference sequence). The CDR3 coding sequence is TGCAGTGCTAGCTCTCGTTGGCCCTCCACAGATACGCAGTATTTT. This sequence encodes CSASSRWPSTDTQYF.

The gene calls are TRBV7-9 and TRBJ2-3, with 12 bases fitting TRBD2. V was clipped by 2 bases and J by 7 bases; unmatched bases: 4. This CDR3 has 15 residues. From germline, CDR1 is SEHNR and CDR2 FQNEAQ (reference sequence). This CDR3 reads CASSLTGTSGHTQYF. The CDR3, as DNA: TGTGCCAGCAGCTTAACAGGGACTAGCGGGCATACGCAGTATTTT.

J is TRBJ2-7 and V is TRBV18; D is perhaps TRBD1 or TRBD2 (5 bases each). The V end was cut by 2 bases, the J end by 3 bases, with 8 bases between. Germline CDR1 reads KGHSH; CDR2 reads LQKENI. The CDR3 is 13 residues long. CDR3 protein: CASSPGTGYEQYF. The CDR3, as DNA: TGTGCCAGCTCACCAGGGACCGGCTACGAGCAGTACTTC.

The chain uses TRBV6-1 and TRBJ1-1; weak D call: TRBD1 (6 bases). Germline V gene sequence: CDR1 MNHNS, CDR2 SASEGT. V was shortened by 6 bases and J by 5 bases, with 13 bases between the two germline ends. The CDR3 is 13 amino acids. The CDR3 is CASRIQGRTEAFF. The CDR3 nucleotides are TGTGCCAGCAGAATACAGGGACGGACTGAAGCTTTCTTT.

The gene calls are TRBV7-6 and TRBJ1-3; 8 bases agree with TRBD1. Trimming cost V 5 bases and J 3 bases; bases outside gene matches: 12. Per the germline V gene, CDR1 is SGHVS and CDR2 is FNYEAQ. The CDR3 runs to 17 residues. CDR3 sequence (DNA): TGTGCCAGCAGCCAATTTGTTCAGGGGGCCGGTGGAAACACCATATATTTT. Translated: CASSQFVQGAGGNTIYF.

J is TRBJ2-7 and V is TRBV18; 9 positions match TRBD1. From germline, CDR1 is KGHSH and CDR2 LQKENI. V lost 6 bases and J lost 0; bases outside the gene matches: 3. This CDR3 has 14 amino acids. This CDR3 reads CASSPGQGSYEQYF. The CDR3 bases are TGTGCCAGCTCGCCGGGACAGGGCTCCTACGAGCAGTACTTC.

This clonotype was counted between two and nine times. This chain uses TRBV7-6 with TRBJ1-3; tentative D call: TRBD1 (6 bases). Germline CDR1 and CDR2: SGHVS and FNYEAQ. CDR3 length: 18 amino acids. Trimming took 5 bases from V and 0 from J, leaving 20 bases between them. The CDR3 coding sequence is TGTGCCAGCAGCCCCCAAGCACAGGGAAGAGGCTCTGGAAACACCATATATTTT. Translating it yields CASSPQAQGRGSGNTIYF.

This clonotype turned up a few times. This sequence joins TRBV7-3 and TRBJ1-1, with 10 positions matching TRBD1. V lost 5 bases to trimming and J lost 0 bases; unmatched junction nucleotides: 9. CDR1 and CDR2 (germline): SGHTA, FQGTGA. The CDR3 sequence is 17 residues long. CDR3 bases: TGTGCCAGCAGCCGCGACGGGACAGGGGCCATGAACACTGAAGCTTTCTTT. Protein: CASSRDGTGAMNTEAFF.

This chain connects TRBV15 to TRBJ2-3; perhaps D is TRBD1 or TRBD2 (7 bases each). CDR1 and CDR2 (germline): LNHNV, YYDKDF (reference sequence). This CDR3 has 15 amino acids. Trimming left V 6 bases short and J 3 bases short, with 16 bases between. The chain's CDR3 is CATRSTGRGTDTQYF. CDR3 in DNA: TGTGCCACCAGATCGACAGGGAGGGGGACAGATACGCAGTATTTT.

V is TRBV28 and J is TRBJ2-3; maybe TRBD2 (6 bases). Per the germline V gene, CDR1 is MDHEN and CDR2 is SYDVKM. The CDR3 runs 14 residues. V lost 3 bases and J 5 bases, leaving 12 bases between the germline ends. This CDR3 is CASSLGQGGDTQYF. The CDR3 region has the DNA TGTGCCAGCAGTTTGGGTCAGGGAGGAGATACGCAGTATTTT.

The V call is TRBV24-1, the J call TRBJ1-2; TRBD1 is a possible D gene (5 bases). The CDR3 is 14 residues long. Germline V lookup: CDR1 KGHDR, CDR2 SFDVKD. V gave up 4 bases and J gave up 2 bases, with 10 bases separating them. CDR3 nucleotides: TGTGCCACCAGTGACCAAGACAGAAACTATGGCTACACCTTC. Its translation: CATSDQDRNYGYTF.

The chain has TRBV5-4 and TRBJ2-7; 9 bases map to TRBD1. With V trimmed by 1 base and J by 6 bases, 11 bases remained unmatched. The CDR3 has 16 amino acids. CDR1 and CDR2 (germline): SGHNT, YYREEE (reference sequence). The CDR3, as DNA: TGTGCCAGCAGCTTGCACATGGGACAGGGTGGCCCCGAGCAGTACTTC. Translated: CASSLHMGQGGPEQYF.